A selection of T cell receptor beta chains follows, all from one sample in a study of shared clonotypes between healthy human individuals. Assay: immunoSEQ multiplex PCR; the TCRdb copy retains only in-frame clones and omits some. The sample has 650,000 to 800,000 clones, roughly 94% seen once. Source material: naive CD8+ T cells sorted from blood. These receptors were taken from a man between 25 and 39 years old in good health. The CDR3 runs from the conserved cysteine through the conserved F or W. D genes are given only for firm matches. Rows may omit the clone size; those that give it use once, few, many or a size class.

d_gene: NA; abundance: NA; v_gene: TRBV13; j_gene: TRBJ2-3; len: 15; CDR3nt: TGTGCCAGCAGCTCCAGGGACTTGCTCACAGATACGCAGTATTTT; CDR3aa: CASSSRDLLTDTQYF
d_gene: NA; abundance: NA; v_gene: TRBV5-6; j_gene: TRBJ1-5; len: 15; CDR3nt: TGTGCCAGCAGCATCAGGGTTGATAGCAATCAGCCCCAGCATTTT; CDR3aa: CASSIRVDSNQPQHF
d_gene: NA; abundance: NA; v_gene: TRBV9; j_gene: TRBJ2-2; len: 17; CDR3nt: TGTGCCAGCAGCGTCCCAAAGACCGTAGCGAACACCGGGGAGCTGTTTTTT; CDR3aa: CASSVPKTVANTGELFF
d_gene: NA; abundance: few; v_gene: TRBV6-5; j_gene: TRBJ2-2; len: 15; CDR3nt: TGTGCCAGCAGTGTTCAAATTTCCCTCACCGGGGAGCTGTTTTTT; CDR3aa: CASSVQISLTGELFF
d_gene: TRBD2; abundance: NA; v_gene: TRBV6-5; j_gene: TRBJ2-1; len: 14; CDR3nt: TGTGCCAGCCGGACTAGCGGGAGGGAGGGTGAGCAGTTCTTC; CDR3aa: CASRTSGREGEQFF
d_gene: TRBD2; abundance: once; v_gene: TRBV29-1; j_gene: TRBJ2-5; len: 17; CDR3nt: TGCAGCGTTGAGGGCCTAGCGGGAGGTCCCCTTAAGGAGACCCAGTACTTC; CDR3aa: CSVEGLAGGPLKETQYF
d_gene: NA; abundance: NA; v_gene: TRBV27; j_gene: TRBJ2-7; len: 14; CDR3nt: TGTGCCAGCAGTTCTCCCGGACTGTCCTACGAGCAGTACTTC; CDR3aa: CASSSPGLSYEQYF
d_gene: NA; abundance: NA; v_gene: TRBV27; j_gene: TRBJ2-3; len: 16; CDR3nt: TGTGCCAGCAGTCCTGGGACGGTGGCCCTCACAGATACGCAGTATTTT; CDR3aa: CASSPGTVALTDTQYF
d_gene: TRBD1; abundance: NA; v_gene: TRBV10-3; j_gene: TRBJ2-1; len: 18; CDR3nt: TGTGCCATCAGTGAGTCGACTCGGTCAGGGGGCCTTAACAATGAGCAGTTCTTC; CDR3aa: CAISESTRSGGLNNEQFF
d_gene: TRBD2; abundance: NA; v_gene: TRBV27; j_gene: TRBJ2-2; len: 15; CDR3nt: TGTGCCAGCTCTCCAGCGGGAGTGGGCACCGGGGAGCTGTTTTTT; CDR3aa: CASSPAGVGTGELFF
d_gene: NA; abundance: few; v_gene: TRBV2; j_gene: TRBJ2-7; len: 12; CDR3nt: TGTGCCAGCAGAGTACCAGGGGACGAGCAGTACTTC; CDR3aa: CASRVPGDEQYF
d_gene: TRBD1; abundance: NA; v_gene: TRBV5-8; j_gene: TRBJ2-3; len: 16; CDR3nt: TGTGCCAGCAGCTCCCCGACAGGGGATCCCACAGATACGCAGTATTTT; CDR3aa: CASSSPTGDPTDTQYF
d_gene: NA; abundance: NA; v_gene: TRBV6-1; j_gene: TRBJ2-7; len: 14; CDR3nt: TGTGCCAGCAGCCGGGACTCCCCATCGAACGAGCAGTACTTC; CDR3aa: CASSRDSPSNEQYF
d_gene: NA; abundance: NA; v_gene: TRBV14; j_gene: TRBJ2-6; len: 19; CDR3nt: TGTGCCAGCAGCCAAGAAAAGGAATCGGGGAGCCCTGGGGCCAACGTCCTGACTTTC; CDR3aa: CASSQEKESGSPGANVLTF
d_gene: NA; abundance: NA; v_gene: TRBV5-1; j_gene: TRBJ2-6; len: 19; CDR3nt: TGCGCCAGCAGATGGGACGGAGACAAGATTAGCTCTGGGGCCAACGTCCTGACTTTC; CDR3aa: CASRWDGDKISSGANVLTF
d_gene: NA; abundance: NA; v_gene: TRBV30; j_gene: TRBJ2-7; len: 15; CDR3nt: TGTGCCTGGAGTGTAGGGCCATCTCCTCCCTACGAGCAGTACTTC; CDR3aa: CAWSVGPSPPYEQYF
d_gene: TRBD2; abundance: once; v_gene: TRBV9; j_gene: TRBJ2-1; len: 17; CDR3nt: TGTGCCAGCAGCGTAGCTAGGGCTAGCGGGAAGTCGAATGAGCAGTTCTTC; CDR3aa: CASSVARASGKSNEQFF
d_gene: NA; abundance: NA; v_gene: TRBV11-2; j_gene: TRBJ1-3; len: 16; CDR3nt: TGTGCCAGCAGCTTAGGTCCTTCAGGGAGAGGAAACACCATATATTTT; CDR3aa: CASSLGPSGRGNTIYF
d_gene: NA; abundance: NA; v_gene: TRBV6-5; j_gene: TRBJ2-3; len: 15; CDR3nt: TGTGCCAGCAGTTACGTGTCAGGCGGGTTGGATACGCAGTATTTT; CDR3aa: CASSYVSGGLDTQYF
d_gene: NA; abundance: NA; v_gene: TRBV11-2; j_gene: TRBJ2-7; len: 17; CDR3nt: TGTGCCAGCAGCTTGGCACGGGACTTCGGCTCCTACTACGAGCAGTACTTC; CDR3aa: CASSLARDFGSYYEQYF
d_gene: NA; abundance: NA; v_gene: TRBV27; j_gene: TRBJ1-5; len: 14; CDR3nt: TGTGCCAGCAGCCCCTACAGCAACAATCAGCCCCAGCATTTT; CDR3aa: CASSPYSNNQPQHF
d_gene: NA; abundance: NA; v_gene: TRBV7-9; j_gene: TRBJ1-2; len: 12; CDR3nt: TGTGCCAGCAGCTTGGGTCTTTATGGCTACACCTTC; CDR3aa: CASSLGLYGYTF
d_gene: NA; abundance: few; v_gene: TRBV28; j_gene: TRBJ2-7; len: 13; CDR3nt: TGTGCCAGCAGCCTGACCGAGTCCTTCGAGCAGTACTTC; CDR3aa: CASSLTESFEQYF
d_gene: NA; abundance: NA; v_gene: TRBV9; j_gene: TRBJ2-3; len: 13; CDR3nt: TGTGCCAGCAGCGTAGGGTCCACAGATACGCAGTATTTT; CDR3aa: CASSVGSTDTQYF
d_gene: NA; abundance: few; v_gene: TRBV6-4; j_gene: TRBJ2-2; len: 13; CDR3nt: TGTGCCAGCAGTGACTCGCAAGCCGGGGAGCTGTTTTTT; CDR3aa: CASSDSQAGELFF
d_gene: NA; abundance: once; v_gene: TRBV7-3; j_gene: TRBJ2-2; len: 15; CDR3nt: TGTGCCAGCAGCTTAGATTCAGTAACCCCCGGGGAGCTGTTTTTT; CDR3aa: CASSLDSVTPGELFF
d_gene: NA; abundance: NA; v_gene: TRBV27; j_gene: TRBJ2-5; len: 14; CDR3nt: TGTGCCAGCAGTTTATCCGGCACGGGGAACCCCCAGTACTTC; CDR3aa: CASSLSGTGNPQYF
d_gene: NA; abundance: NA; v_gene: TRBV5-5; j_gene: TRBJ2-1; len: 12; CDR3nt: TGTGCCAGCAGCTTGTTCGGGAATGAGCAGTTCTTC; CDR3aa: CASSLFGNEQFF
d_gene: NA; abundance: NA; v_gene: TRBV27; j_gene: TRBJ1-5; len: 13; CDR3nt: TGTGCCAGCTCGGCGGCGTGGAATCAGCCCCAGCATTTT; CDR3aa: CASSAAWNQPQHF
d_gene: NA; abundance: NA; v_gene: TRBV7-9; j_gene: TRBJ2-2; len: 15; CDR3nt: TGTGCCAGCAGCTTATCCGCCGGTTCCACCGGGGAGCTGTTTTTT; CDR3aa: CASSLSAGSTGELFF
d_gene: NA; abundance: NA; v_gene: TRBV19; j_gene: TRBJ2-7; len: 12; CDR3nt: TGTGCATCCGGGCCCTCCCCGGTCGAGCAGTACTTC; CDR3aa: CASGPSPVEQYF
d_gene: NA; abundance: NA; v_gene: TRBV30; j_gene: TRBJ1-5; len: 16; CDR3nt: TGTGCCTGGAGTGAAGGCGGGAGCCCGGTTGTGGGGCCCCAGCATTTT; CDR3aa: CAWSEGGSPVVGPQHF
d_gene: NA; abundance: NA; v_gene: TRBV6-6; j_gene: TRBJ2-5; len: 13; CDR3nt: TGTGCCAGCAGTTACGGCCATCAAGAGACCCAGTACTTC; CDR3aa: CASSYGHQETQYF
d_gene: NA; abundance: NA; v_gene: TRBV10-2; j_gene: TRBJ2-7; len: 15; CDR3nt: TGCGCCAGCAGTGACAGGCAGGGGTCCACCTACGAGCAGTACTTC; CDR3aa: CASSDRQGSTYEQYF
d_gene: TRBD2; abundance: NA; v_gene: TRBV13; j_gene: TRBJ2-1; len: 12; CDR3nt: TGTGCCACCACACTAGCGGGCAATGAGCAGTTCTTC; CDR3aa: CATTLAGNEQFF
d_gene: NA; abundance: once; v_gene: TRBV7-9; j_gene: TRBJ1-4; len: 12; CDR3nt: TGTGCCAGCAGCTTAGAGCTGAGAAAACTGTTTTTT; CDR3aa: CASSLELRKLFF
d_gene: TRBD2; abundance: NA; v_gene: TRBV6-5; j_gene: TRBJ2-7; len: 14; CDR3nt: TGTGCCAGCACCCGGACTAGCGGCTTGGGGGAGCAGTACTTC; CDR3aa: CASTRTSGLGEQYF
d_gene: TRBD2; abundance: NA; v_gene: TRBV29-1; j_gene: TRBJ2-1; len: 13; CDR3nt: TGCAGTCATTGGGGGGGTTCTGGCAATGAGCAGTTCTTC; CDR3aa: CSHWGGSGNEQFF
d_gene: TRBD2; abundance: NA; v_gene: TRBV6-4; j_gene: TRBJ2-1; len: 15; CDR3nt: TGTGCCAGCAGTGAGGTAGCGGGAGGGTACAATGAGCAGTTCTTC; CDR3aa: CASSEVAGGYNEQFF
d_gene: NA; abundance: NA; v_gene: TRBV19; j_gene: TRBJ1-1; len: 16; CDR3nt: TGTGCCAGTAGTATAATTAGGGCAGCCCCAAACACTGAAGCTTTCTTT; CDR3aa: CASSIIRAAPNTEAFF
d_gene: NA; abundance: once; v_gene: TRBV6-5; j_gene: TRBJ1-2; len: 13; CDR3nt: TGTGCCAGCAGTTACTTCCCGGGTTCTGGCTACACCTTC; CDR3aa: CASSYFPGSGYTF
d_gene: NA; abundance: once; v_gene: TRBV7-8; j_gene: TRBJ2-2; len: 12; CDR3nt: TGTGCCAGCAGCGAGTGGGACGGGGAGCTGTTTTTT; CDR3aa: CASSEWDGELFF
d_gene: NA; abundance: NA; v_gene: TRBV2; j_gene: TRBJ2-7; len: 15; CDR3nt: TGTGCCAGCAGCCCCCGGACTAAACCAAAATACGAGCAGTACTTC; CDR3aa: CASSPRTKPKYEQYF
d_gene: NA; abundance: NA; v_gene: TRBV27; j_gene: TRBJ2-2; len: 16; CDR3nt: TGTGCCAGCAGTTTTTGGTCAGGGGCTGGCACCGGGGAGCTGTTTTTT; CDR3aa: CASSFWSGAGTGELFF
d_gene: NA; abundance: NA; v_gene: TRBV19; j_gene: TRBJ2-7; len: 14; CDR3nt: TGTGCCAGTAATACTAGGACAGACGCCTACGAGCAGTACTTC; CDR3aa: CASNTRTDAYEQYF
d_gene: NA; abundance: NA; v_gene: TRBV7-3; j_gene: TRBJ1-1; len: 13; CDR3nt: TGTGCCAGCAGCTTAAGGAAGAACACTGAAGCTTTCTTT; CDR3aa: CASSLRKNTEAFF
d_gene: TRBD2; abundance: NA; v_gene: TRBV27; j_gene: TRBJ2-3; len: 19; CDR3nt: TGTGCCAGCAACATCGGACTAGCGGGAGGGTCCCAGGAGGCAGATACGCAGTATTTT; CDR3aa: CASNIGLAGGSQEADTQYF
d_gene: NA; abundance: NA; v_gene: TRBV9; j_gene: TRBJ2-1; len: 12; CDR3nt: TGTGCCAGCAGCGGCATCTACAATGAGCAGTTCTTC; CDR3aa: CASSGIYNEQFF
d_gene: NA; abundance: NA; v_gene: TRBV28; j_gene: TRBJ2-1; len: 12; CDR3nt: TGTGCCAGCAGTTTGGGACTTGGTGAGCAGTTCTTC; CDR3aa: CASSLGLGEQFF
d_gene: NA; abundance: once; v_gene: TRBV4-1; j_gene: TRBJ2-5; len: 12; CDR3nt: TGCGCCAGCAGCCAAGATAAGGTTACCCAGTACTTC; CDR3aa: CASSQDKVTQYF
d_gene: NA; abundance: few; v_gene: TRBV27; j_gene: TRBJ2-7; len: 14; CDR3nt: TGTGCCAGCAGTTTAGACGGGAGCCCCTACGAGCAGTACTTC; CDR3aa: CASSLDGSPYEQYF
d_gene: NA; abundance: NA; v_gene: TRBV11-2; j_gene: TRBJ2-5; len: 12; CDR3nt: TGTGCCAGCAGCTTAGGGGGGGCGACCCAGTACTTC; CDR3aa: CASSLGGATQYF